A single sample is the source of the 2 T cell receptor beta chains below, sequenced in a study of monozygotic twins with inflammatory bowel disease. From the 5' RACE reads, TCRdb lists one entry per CDR3 protein and no DNA. Its clone listing holds more than 95,000 distinct CDR3 sequences. Sequencing used blood. The receptors shown here come from a human donor with ulcerative colitis or Crohn's disease, or a healthy co-twin of an affected twin (not recorded which).

The rearrangement joins TRBV7-2 to TRBJ2-7; as DNA is missing, the TRBD1 call by TCRdb cannot be tested. Germline CDR1 reads SGHTA; CDR2 reads FQGNSA. The length of the CDR3 is 12 residues. Here the CDR3 reads CASSLPHGGEYF.

V and J are TRBV19 and TRBJ2-3; there is no DNA to check the TCRdb D call of TRBD1. Germline V gives CDR1 LNHDA, CDR2 SQIVND (reference sequence). This CDR3 comprises 16 residues. The CDR3 protein is CASRRGDSGGTDTQYF.